This TCR beta chain was obtained from a study of cytomegalovirus exposure and HLA in healthy donors. This PCR relied on a set of 60 Vbeta primers and 13 Jbeta primers. Produced via immunoSEQ multiplex PCR; TCRdb's table is partial and in-frame only. The profile shows some 130,000 clones, about 81% of them singletons. Concerning this clone itself: What it binds is unknown.

Overall study results and limits: The majority of CMV-associated TCR beta chains were reported as apparently HLA-restricted in a later analysis.

The CDR3 covers 15 residues. Per germline, CDR1 MGHRA and CDR2 YSYEKL. The V end was cut by 3 bases, the J end by 1 base, with 12 bases between. Specimen: PBMCs. V is TRBV4-1 and J is TRBJ1-1; no clear D. The receptor comes from a woman in her forties in good health and CMV-seropositive. In nucleotides, the CDR3 is TGCGCCAGCAGCCAGGCAGGCACCAAGAACACTGAAGCTTTCTTT. Its protein product is CASSQAGTKNTEAFF.